One and the same sample provided the 4 T cell receptor beta chains below, sequenced in a study of vaccination and CD4 T cells after COVID-19. No antigens are known for them. Treatment indicated: roughly ten-day PBMC culture with coronavirus spike peptide pools or control peptides (ViraFEST assay). The Oncomine TCR Beta short-read assay sequenced DNA from cultured CD4+ T cells. From the PCR reads, TCRdb called clonotypes with MiXCR, one entry per CDR3 protein. The sample has thousands of distinct CDR3 sequences; about 70% are singletons. The material sequenced was CD4+ T cells from blood, cultured in vitro. These receptors were collected from a human donor who had recovered from COVID-19.

This clonotype was seen a few times. This rearrangement joins TRBV20-1 to TRBJ2-7; no reliable D call. Germline CDR1 reads DFQATT; CDR2 reads SNEGSKA (reference sequence). Deletions cut 2 bases from V and 13 bases from J, with 21 bases between. This CDR3 has 13 residues. The CDR3 sequence: CSARYPQSASVYF. CDR3 DNA: TGCAGTGCTAGATACCCTCAGTCGGCGAGTGTTTACTTC.

This clonotype was counted a few times. The chain joins TRBV15 to TRBJ1-2, with D tentatively TRBD1 (6 bases). The CDR3 consists of 14 residues. Germline V gene lookup returns CDR1 LNHNV and CDR2 YYDKDF (reference sequence). The V end lost 0 bases, the J end lost 6 bases, and 11 bases lay between the germline ends. The CDR3 DNA reads as TGTGCCACCAGCAGAGATCAGGGGTTACATGGCTACACCTTC. Protein: CATSRDQGLHGYTF. The entire variable domain, with the rest obtained from reference TRBV15 and TRBJ1-2, is as follows: DAMVIQNPRYQVTQFGKPVTLSCSQTLNHNVMYWYQQKSSQAPKLLFHYYDKDFNNEADTPDNFQSRRPNTSFCFLDIRSPGLGDTAMYLCATSRDQGLHGYTFGSGTRLTVV.

The rearrangement links TRBV12-3 or TRBV12-4 to TRBJ1-2; maybe TRBD1 (5 bases). V shed 7 bases and J shed 10 bases, with 16 bases lying between them. This CDR3 is built from 12 residues. CDR3 nucleotides: TGTGCCAGCATCCTCCGGGACCCTCACTACACCTTC. This encodes CASILRDPHYTF.

The chain joins TRBV19 to TRBJ2-5; D is tentatively TRBD1 or TRBD2 (5 bases each). V lost 4 bases and J 4 bases, leaving 10 bases between the germline ends. This CDR3 contains 13 residues. Per germline, CDR1 LNHDA and CDR2 SQIVND (reference sequence). The CDR3 is CASSKVGTETQYF. CDR3 nucleotides: TGTGCCAGTAGTAAGGTGGGGACAGAGACCCAGTACTTC.